A single sample is the source of the 25 T cell receptor beta chains below, sequenced in a study of blood T cells in healthy people across ages. A sample-barcoded 5' primer and a J-beta primer mix were used in a second PCR of roughly 7 to 11 cycles. TCRdb itself ran the 5' RACE reads through MiXCR, one entry per CDR3 protein. The sample has 1.8 million or so distinct CDR3 sequences; about 39% are singletons. Input material: blood. The source of these receptors is a human donor in good health.

This clonotype has only one observation. J is TRBJ1-1 and V is TRBV29-1; weak D call: TRBD1 (5 bases). Between the trimmed V and J ends, which lost 0 bases and 5 bases, there was a span of 19 bases. The CDR3 has 16 amino acids. Germline V CDR1 and CDR2: SQVTM, ANQGSEA. CDR3 amino acids: CSVEEPSWGEGTEAFF. CDR3 nucleotide sequence: TGCAGCGTTGAAGAACCAAGTTGGGGGGAAGGGACTGAAGCTTTCTTT.

This chain uses TRBV4-2 with TRBJ2-2; 11 nucleotides line up with TRBD2. Looked up from germline, CDR1 is LGHNA and CDR2 is YNFKEQ. Trimming cost V 0 bases and J 5 bases; bases outside gene matches: 2. This CDR3 spans 16 amino acids. This CDR3 is CASSQETSGVTGELFF. The CDR3 coding sequence is TGTGCCAGCAGCCAAGAGACTAGCGGGGTGACCGGGGAGCTGTTTTTT.

This clonotype was found a few times. Compared with germline, one end of the junction differs, possibly owing to a read error. The V call is TRBV29-1, the J call TRBJ1-5; possible D gene TRBD1, 6 bases. This CDR3 is 13 amino acids long. Germline CDR1 SQVTM, CDR2 ANQGSEA. Here the CDR3 DNA reads TGCAGCGCTGAACAGGGTGCGGGGCAGCCCCAGCATTTT. It translates to CSAEQGAGQPQHF.

The rearrangement uses TRBV7-6 and TRBJ2-1; no definite D call. V gave up 2 bases and J gave up 5 bases, with 13 bases separating them. Germline loops: CDR1 SGHVS, CDR2 FNYEAQ. The CDR3 contains 15 residues. The CDR3 protein is CASSLLGRTDNEQFF. DNA for the CDR3: TGTGCCAGCAGCTTACTCGGAAGGACCGACAATGAGCAGTTCTTC.

The rearrangement joins TRBV7-6 to TRBJ1-2; TRBD1 agrees at 7 bases. The CDR3 is 13 residues long. Trimming cost V 5 bases and J 7 bases; bases outside gene matches: 7. CDR1 and CDR2 from the germline V gene are SGHVS and FNYEAQ. CDR3 DNA: TGTGCCAGCAGCCCGACCCCAGGGGGTGGCTACACCTTC. Translating gives CASSPTPGGGYTF.

The CDR3 here is CASSFRPDSSGNTIYF. The DNA of the CDR3 is TGTGCCAGCAGTTTCCGCCCAGACTCCTCTGGAAACACCATATATTTT. The rearrangement uses TRBV12-3 or TRBV12-4 and TRBJ1-3; D not resolved. The CDR3 runs to 16 residues. The V end was cut by 3 bases, the J end by 0 bases, with 12 bases between.

The gene calls are TRBV6-1 and TRBJ2-7; D gene ambiguous. V shed 8 bases and J shed 7 bases, with 12 bases lying between them. Germline CDR1 reads MNHNS; CDR2 reads SASEGT. The CDR3 spans 11 residues. The CDR3 coding sequence is TGTGCCAGCGTCGAGTTTTGGGAGCAGTACTTC. It translates to CASVEFWEQYF.

The chain combines TRBV5-1 with TRBJ1-6; 10 nucleotides match TRBD1. Germline loops: CDR1 SGHRS, CDR2 YFSETQ. J gave up 10 bases and V 4 bases, and 14 bases lay outside the gene matches. The CDR3 runs to 17 residues. The CDR3 bases are TGCGCCAGCAGCCCCGGACAGGGGGTCGAGTTGGTCTCACCCCTCCACTTT. It is translated as CASSPGQGVELVSPLHF.

The rearrangement links TRBV7-2 to TRBJ1-4; D might be TRBD1 (5 bases). V lost 2 bases to trimming and J lost 4 bases, with 14 bases between them. The CDR3 covers 16 residues. Germline V gene lookup returns CDR1 SGHTA and CDR2 FQGNSA. The CDR3 is CASSLYGTSINEKLFF. The CDR3, as DNA: TGTGCCAGCAGCTTATATGGGACGTCCATTAATGAAAAACTGTTTTTT.

This sequence joins TRBV7-2 and TRBJ2-3, with a weak D call TRBD1 (6 bases). V lost 4 bases and J lost 5, with 10 bases in between. Germline lookup yields CDR1 SGHTA and CDR2 FQGNSA. The CDR3 is made up of 13 amino acids. CDR3 coding DNA: TGTGCCAGCAGCTCCCAGGGGATAGATACGCAGTATTTT. This encodes CASSSQGIDTQYF.

This chain uses TRBV13 with TRBJ1-5; D gene uncertain. The CDR3 runs 13 residues. CDR1 and CDR2 from the germline V gene are PRHDT and FYEKMQ (reference sequence). Trimming left V 8 bases short and J 5 bases short, with 13 bases between. For the CDR3, the DNA is TGTGCCAGCTCGGAGGGAGAACATCAGCCCCAGCATTTT. Protein product: CASSEGEHQPQHF.

J is TRBJ2-1 and V is TRBV11-2; D uncertain. The J call may be faulty, since TRBJ2-7 better matches the DNA end. Germline CDR1 and CDR2: SGHAT and FQNNGV. This CDR3 is 14 amino acids long. CDR3 nucleotides: TGTGCCAGCAGCTTAAGTACGGGTATGAGGGAGCAGTACTTC. It specifies CASSLSTGMREQYF.

This clonotype came up a few times. V usage is TRBV4-1 and J usage is TRBJ2-5, with TRBD2 as a possible D gene (6 bases). Germline assignment: CDR1 MGHRA and CDR2 YSYEKL. The V gene lost 1 base and the J gene lost 5 bases, with 17 bases spanning the gap. The CDR3 loop spans 16 amino acids. CDR3 in DNA: TGCGCCAGCAGCCAAGGGTACGCGGGGCCGGGGGAGACCCAGTACTTC. Encoded protein: CASSQGYAGPGETQYF.

The CDR3 coding sequence is TGTGCCAGCAGCCCCGGGACAGGGGGCGCGTCCACTGAAGCTTTCTTT. This translates into CASSPGTGGASTEAFF. The genes are TRBV9 and TRBJ1-1; 12 bases are shared with TRBD1. Germline V CDR1 and CDR2: SGDLS, YYNGEE. The CDR3 is 16 residues long. V dropped 4 bases and J dropped 4; count of bases not matched to a gene: 8.

This clonotype has just a few counts. The chain recombines TRBV20-1 with TRBJ2-5; D is uncertain. V was cut by 1 base and J by 5 bases, with 5 bases left in between. There are 11 residues in the CDR3. Germline CDR1 reads DFQATT; CDR2 reads SNEGSKA (reference sequence). DNA of the CDR3: TGCAGTGCTAGAGCAAGCGAGACCCAGTACTTC. Translating it yields CSARASETQYF.

The V and J genes are TRBV20-1 and TRBJ2-7, with 10 bases that match TRBD2. The tail of the sequence fits TRBJ2-5 better, so the J call may be wrong. This CDR3 spans 15 amino acids. The V gene's germline CDR1 is DFQATT and CDR2 SNEGSKA (reference sequence). CDR3 sequence: CRVQDLAGARETQYF. The CDR3 coding sequence is TGCAGGGTTCAAGATCTAGCGGGGGCCAGGGAGACCCAGTACTTC.

Of note for this clonotype: Since a much larger clone is just one base distant, this may be a read error. The chain couples TRBV12-3 or TRBV12-4 to TRBJ2-1; D is perhaps TRBD2 (5 bases). The CDR3 is made up of 15 amino acids. DNA for the CDR3: TGTGCCAGCAGCTTAGCGTGGAGCTCCTACAATGAGCAGTTCTTC. Protein sequence: CASSLAWSSYNEQFF.

V and J are TRBV29-1 and TRBJ2-7; D unclear. V lost 7 bases to trimming and J lost 3 bases, with 10 bases between them. Germline-derived CDR1 and CDR2 are SQVTM and ANQGSEA. CDR3 length: 11 amino acids. CDR3 residues: CSDAHNYEQYF. In nucleotides, the CDR3 is TGCAGCGATGCGCACAACTACGAGCAGTACTTC.

This clonotype was observed a handful of times. The chain combines TRBV6-2 or TRBV6-3 with TRBJ2-1; tentatively, D is TRBD1 (7 bases). Germline CDR1 MNHEY, CDR2 SVGEGT. The germline V and J ends were trimmed by 6 bases and 0 bases, with 18 bases remaining between them. This CDR3 has 17 amino acids. The CDR3 sequence is CASRPPGQTSSYNEQFF. The DNA of the CDR3 is TGTGCCAGCAGGCCTCCGGGACAGACTAGCTCCTACAATGAGCAGTTCTTC.

CDR3 coding DNA: TGCAGTGCTGACTGGACAGGGGGGGACACTGAAGCTTTCTTT. Its protein product is CSADWTGGDTEAFF. The V gene is TRBV20-1, the J gene TRBJ1-1, with 10 bases aligning to TRBD1. The CDR3 is made up of 14 amino acids. J was trimmed by 3 bases and V by 5 bases; bases with no gene match: 6. The germline V gene has CDR1 DFQATT and CDR2 SNEGSKA (reference sequence).

This chain joins TRBV5-1 and TRBJ2-1, with unresolved D. The CDR3 sequence is 16 residues long. V was clipped by 0 bases and J by 6 bases, with 16 bases between them. Germline V gene lookup returns CDR1 SGHRS and CDR2 YFSETQ. CDR3 region: CASSLALESGPNEQFF. CDR3 DNA sequence: TGCGCCAGCAGCTTGGCCTTGGAATCCGGGCCCAATGAGCAGTTCTTC.

This rearrangement joins TRBV5-4 to TRBJ1-1; the D is unclear. Looked up from germline, CDR1 is SGHNT and CDR2 is YYREEE (reference sequence). Trimming pared 0 bases from V and 0 bases from J, leaving 12 bases between. This CDR3 contains 16 residues. The CDR3 DNA is TGTGCCAGCAGCTTGGTAGGCGGATTCATGAACACTGAAGCTTTCTTT. Protein product: CASSLVGGFMNTEAFF.

The chain employs TRBV7-2 and TRBJ2-7; possibly TRBD1 for D (6 bases). CDR3 length equals 13 residues. V was clipped by 1 base and J by 7 bases, with 11 bases between them. Germline-derived CDR1 and CDR2 are SGHTA and FQGNSA. CDR3 loop: CASSLGNRVEQYF. In nucleotides, the CDR3 is TGTGCCAGCAGCTTAGGAAACAGGGTTGAGCAGTACTTC.

The V call is TRBV27, the J call TRBJ2-7; tentatively, D is TRBD2 (6 bases). CDR1 and CDR2 (germline): MNHEY, SMNVEV (reference sequence). V lost 5 bases and J lost 3, with 14 bases in between. The CDR3 has 14 amino acids. The CDR3 region has the DNA TGTGCCAGCAGTGGGCTCGGCGGGAACTACGAGCAGTACTTC. Protein: CASSGLGGNYEQYF.

CDR3 sequence reads: CASSVGQHLANYGYTF. The CDR3 DNA follows: TGTGCCAGCAGCGTCGGACAGCACCTAGCTAACTATGGCTACACCTTC. The chain has TRBV9 and TRBJ1-2, with D possibly matching TRBD1 (6 bases). This CDR3 region has 16 residues. Trimming took off 2 bases at V and 0 bases at J, with 14 bases between the two ends. Germline assignment: CDR1 SGDLS and CDR2 YYNGEE. The full variable domain, completed using reference TRBV9 and TRBJ1-2, is DSGVTQTPKHLITATGQRVTLRCSPRSGDLSVYWYQQSLDQGLQFLIQYYNGEERAKGNILERFSAQQFPDLHSELNLSSLELGDSALYFCASSVGQHLANYGYTFGSGTRLTVV.